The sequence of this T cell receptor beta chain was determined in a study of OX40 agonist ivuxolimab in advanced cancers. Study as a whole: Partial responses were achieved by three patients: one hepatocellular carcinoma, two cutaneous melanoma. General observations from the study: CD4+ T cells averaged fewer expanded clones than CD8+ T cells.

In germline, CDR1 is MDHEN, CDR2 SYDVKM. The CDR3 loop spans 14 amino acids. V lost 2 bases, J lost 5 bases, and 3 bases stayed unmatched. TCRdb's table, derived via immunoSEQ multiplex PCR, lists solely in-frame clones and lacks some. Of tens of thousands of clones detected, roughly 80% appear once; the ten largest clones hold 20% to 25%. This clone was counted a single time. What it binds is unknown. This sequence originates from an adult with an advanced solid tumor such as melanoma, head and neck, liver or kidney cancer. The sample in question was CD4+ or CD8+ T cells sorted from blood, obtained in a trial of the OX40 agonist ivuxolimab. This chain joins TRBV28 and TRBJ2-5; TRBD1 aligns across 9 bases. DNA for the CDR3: TGTGCCAGCAGTTTACTGACAGGGGGGGAGACCCAGTACTTC. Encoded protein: CASSLLTGGETQYF.